These 17 T cell receptor beta chains were sequenced from one sample in a study of blood T cell repertoires in COVID-19. Some clones are missing from TCRdb's copy, which holds only in-frame ones; the method was immunoSEQ multiplex PCR. The sample consists of under 200,000 clones, around nine tenths of them appearing once. The specimen was peripheral blood. The receptors derive from a man in his fifties with acute or convalescent COVID-19.

The chain couples TRBV29-1 to TRBJ2-1; D possibly corresponds to TRBD1 (6 bases). V was trimmed by 5 bases and J by 7 bases, leaving 9 bases between them. Germline lookup yields CDR1 SQVTM and CDR2 ANQGSEA. The CDR3 covers 11 residues. CDR3 nucleotides: TGCAGCGTTCATAGGGGGAATGAGCAGTTCTTC. Translating it yields CSVHRGNEQFF.

The CDR3 sequence is CASSQGTGAAYEQYV. CDR3 nucleotide sequence: TGTGCCAGCAGCCAAGGGACAGGGGCGGCCTACGAGCAGTACGTC. The genes are TRBV7-9 and TRBJ2-7, with 10 bases aligning to TRBD1. There are 15 residues in the CDR3. Germline lookup yields CDR1 SEHNR and CDR2 FQNEAQ (reference sequence). V trimming: 5 bases; J trimming: 2 bases; junction bases outside the gene matches: 6.

This chain uses TRBV28 with TRBJ1-1, with 8 positions matching TRBD1. CDR3 length: 14 residues. From germline, CDR1 is MDHEN and CDR2 SYDVKM. V dropped 3 bases and J dropped 6; count of bases not matched to a gene: 6. CDR3 sequence (DNA): TGTGCCAGCAGTTTCTCGCAGGGGGCTCCTGAAGCTTTCTTT. It yields the protein CASSFSQGAPEAFF.

The genes are TRBV6-4 and TRBJ2-1, with TRBD2 matching over 12 bases. The ends lost 5 bases at V and 7 bases at J; junction bases unmatched: 6. CDR1 and CDR2 from the germline V gene are MRHNA and SNTAGT. CDR3 length: 15 residues. CDR3 DNA: TGTGCCAGCAGTCGACTAGCGGGAGTTGGGAATGAGCAGTTCTTC. Translated: CASSRLAGVGNEQFF.

This chain links TRBV15 with TRBJ2-2, with a tentative D call TRBD1 (6 bases). The CDR3 spans 19 residues. Trimming took off 0 bases at V and 2 bases at J, with 19 bases between the two ends. The V gene's germline CDR1 is LNHNV and CDR2 YYDKDF (reference sequence). CDR3 protein: CATSRDHVVVGGNTGELFF. The DNA for the CDR3 is TGTGCCACCAGCAGAGATCATGTTGTGGTAGGGGGAAACACCGGGGAGCTGTTTTTT.

V and J are TRBV5-4 and TRBJ2-5; 7 nucleotides match TRBD2. V lost 4 bases to trimming and J lost 1 base; unmatched junction nucleotides: 7. Germline V lookup: CDR1 SGHNT, CDR2 YYREEE (reference sequence). This CDR3 spans 15 amino acids. The CDR3 bases are TGTGCCAGCAGCATCGCGGGAGTCACCCAAGAGACCCAGTACTTC. This sequence encodes CASSIAGVTQETQYF.

V and J are TRBV5-1 and TRBJ1-4, with D possibly TRBD1 on 6 matching bases. Between the trimmed V and J ends, which lost 0 bases and 5 bases, there was a span of 11 bases. CDR3 length: 15 residues. The germline V gene has CDR1 SGHRS and CDR2 YFSETQ. The CDR3 region has the DNA TGCGCCAGCAGCTTGGCTGGCCAGGGGAATGAAAAACTGTTTTTT. Its protein is CASSLAGQGNEKLFF.

This chain links TRBV5-3 with TRBJ2-7, with TRBD2 matching 7 bases. TRBV5-3 is known as an ORF, though its function is uncertain. V was clipped by 4 bases and J by 2 bases; unmatched bases: 6. CDR3 size: 14 residues. CDR3 loop: CARSPAGCAYEQYF. The CDR3 DNA reads TGTGCCAGAAGCCCAGCGGGGTGCGCCTACGAGCAGTACTTC.

The rearrangement uses TRBV18 and TRBJ2-2; possible D gene TRBD2, 5 bases. V lost 2 bases and J 0 bases, leaving 10 bases between the germline ends. Germline lookup yields CDR1 KGHSH and CDR2 LQKENI. The CDR3 extends over 16 amino acids. CDR3 DNA sequence: TGTGCCAGCTCACCAGGGGAGCCCCCGAACACCGGGGAGCTGTTTTTT. Amino acid sequence: CASSPGEPPNTGELFF.

This clone has just a few counts. The chain joins TRBV7-8 to TRBJ2-7, with a possible D match to TRBD1 (5 bases). The V end lost 1 base, the J end lost 3 bases, and 10 bases lay between the germline ends. The germline V gene encodes CDR1 SGHVS and CDR2 FQNEAQ. CDR3 length equals 14 residues. The CDR3 coding sequence is TGTGCCAGCAGCTTAGTCTCAGGGTTCTACGAGCAGTACTTC. Its translation is CASSLVSGFYEQYF.

The genes are TRBV14 and TRBJ2-2; D is perhaps TRBD1 (6 bases). The CDR3 covers 14 residues. The germline CDR1 and CDR2 sequences are SGHDN and FVKESK. V lost 6 bases to trimming and J lost 6 bases, with 14 bases between them. The CDR3 sequence: CASRDRKGAGELFF. The CDR3 region has the DNA TGTGCCAGCAGAGACAGGAAAGGGGCCGGGGAGCTGTTTTTT.

The J gene is TRBJ2-5, the V gene TRBV28, with D tentatively TRBD1 (6 bases). CDR1 and CDR2 from the germline V gene are MDHEN and SYDVKM. The V gene lost 6 bases and the J gene lost 2 bases, with 13 bases spanning the gap. The CDR3 extends over 14 amino acids. CDR3 in amino acids: CASSIQGGQETQYF. The CDR3 bases are TGTGCCAGCAGCATACAGGGTGGGCAAGAGACCCAGTACTTC.

The V and J genes are TRBV3-1 (or the pseudogene TRBV3-2) and TRBJ1-4; D gene ambiguous. CDR1 LGHDT and CDR2 YNNKEL come from the germline V gene (reference sequence). The CDR3 spans 15 residues. Deletions cut 1 base from V and 3 bases from J, with 9 bases between. CDR3 coding DNA: TGTGCCAGCAGCCAAGTCAACGGAGCTAATGAAAAACTGTTTTTT. Its translation is CASSQVNGANEKLFF.

This clone has just one count. The rearrangement uses TRBV28 and TRBJ1-6; TRBD1 matches at 11 bases. Trimming removed 6 bases from V and 6 bases from J; junction bases left unmatched: 4. The CDR3 has 15 residues. CDR1 MDHEN and CDR2 SYDVKM come from the germline V gene. The chain's CDR3 is CASSGGTGGNSPLHF. CDR3 nucleotides: TGTGCCAGCAGCGGAGGGACAGGGGGTAATTCACCCCTCCACTTT. The variable domain in full, with the rest retrieved from reference TRBV28 and TRBJ1-6, is DVKVTQSSRYLVKRTGEKVFLECVQDMDHENMFWYRQDPGLGLRLIYFSYDVKMKEKGDIPEGYSVSREKKERFSLILESASTNQTSMYLCASSGGTGGNSPLHFGNGTRLTVT.

This chain uses TRBV10-1 with TRBJ1-4, with TRBD1 matching 8 bases. The CDR3 covers 16 residues. Germline V gives CDR1 WNHNN, CDR2 SYGVQD (reference sequence). V lost 0 bases and J lost 7; bases outside the gene matches: 7. CDR3 bases: TGCGCCAGCAGTGAGTCGGAGGCAGGGGGCGGTGAAAAACTGTTTTTT. Its translation is CASSESEAGGGEKLFF.

The chain carries TRBV10-3 and TRBJ1-4; 10 nucleotides align to TRBD1. The germline V gene has CDR1 ENHRY and CDR2 SYGVKD. This CDR3 comprises 14 residues. Germline trimming cut 4 bases from V and 7 bases from J; bases unmatched to any gene: 3. Here the CDR3 DNA reads TGTGCCATCAGTGGGGGACAGGGGAGTGAAAAACTGTTTTTT. Amino acid sequence: CAISGGQGSEKLFF.

The chain is built from TRBV7-8 and TRBJ2-2; perhaps TRBD1 as D (6 bases). Germline lookup yields CDR1 SGHVS and CDR2 FQNEAQ. The V end was cut by 2 bases, the J end by 3 bases, with 25 bases between. The CDR3 is made up of 20 amino acids. The CDR3 DNA reads as TGTGCCAGCAGCTTATCTAGCTACTATAACAGGGCCTGGCACACCGGGGAGCTGTTTTTT. This codes for CASSLSSYYNRAWHTGELFF.